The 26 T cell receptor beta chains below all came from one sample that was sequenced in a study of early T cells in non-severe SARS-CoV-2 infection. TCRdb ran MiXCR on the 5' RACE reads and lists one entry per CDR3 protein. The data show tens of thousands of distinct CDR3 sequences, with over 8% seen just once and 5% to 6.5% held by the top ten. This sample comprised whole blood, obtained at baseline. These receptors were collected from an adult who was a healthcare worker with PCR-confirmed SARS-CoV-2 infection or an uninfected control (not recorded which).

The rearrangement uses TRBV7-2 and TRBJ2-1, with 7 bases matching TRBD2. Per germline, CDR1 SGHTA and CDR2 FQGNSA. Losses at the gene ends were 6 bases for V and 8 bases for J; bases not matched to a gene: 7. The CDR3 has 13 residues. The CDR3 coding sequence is TGTGCCAGCAGACCTGGACTAGTCGATGAGCAGTTCTTC. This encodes CASRPGLVDEQFF.

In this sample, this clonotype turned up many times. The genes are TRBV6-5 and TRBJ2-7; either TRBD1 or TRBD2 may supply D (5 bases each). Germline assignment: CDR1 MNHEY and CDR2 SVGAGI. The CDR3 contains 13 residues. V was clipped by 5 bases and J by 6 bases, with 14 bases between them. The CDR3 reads CASSAGLRGEQYF. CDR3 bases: TGTGCCAGCAGTGCCGGCCTGAGGGGCGAGCAGTACTTC.

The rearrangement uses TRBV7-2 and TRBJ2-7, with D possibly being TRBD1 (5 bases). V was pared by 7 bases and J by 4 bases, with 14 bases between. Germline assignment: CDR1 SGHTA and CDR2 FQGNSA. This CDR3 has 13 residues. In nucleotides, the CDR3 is TGTGCCAGCAACAAAGAAGCAGGGTACGAGCAGTACTTC. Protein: CASNKEAGYEQYF.

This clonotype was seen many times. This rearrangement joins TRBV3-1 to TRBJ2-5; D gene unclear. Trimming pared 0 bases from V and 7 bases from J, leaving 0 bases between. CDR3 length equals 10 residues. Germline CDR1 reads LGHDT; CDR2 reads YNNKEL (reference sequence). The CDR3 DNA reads TGTGCCAGCAGCCAAGAGACCCAGTACTTC. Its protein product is CASSQETQYF.

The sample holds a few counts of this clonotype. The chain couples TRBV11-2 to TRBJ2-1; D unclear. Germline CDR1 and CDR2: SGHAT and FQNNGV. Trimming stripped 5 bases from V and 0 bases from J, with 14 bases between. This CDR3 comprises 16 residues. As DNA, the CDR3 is TGTGCCAGCAGCCCCCTTAGGACCAGCTCCTACAATGAGCAGTTCTTC. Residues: CASSPLRTSSYNEQFF.

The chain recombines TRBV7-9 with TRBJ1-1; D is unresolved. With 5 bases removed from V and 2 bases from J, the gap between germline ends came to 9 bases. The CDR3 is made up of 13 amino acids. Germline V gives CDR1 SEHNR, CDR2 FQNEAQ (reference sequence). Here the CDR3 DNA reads TGTGCCAGCAGCCCTAGGGAAAACACTGAAGCTTTCTTT. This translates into CASSPRENTEAFF.

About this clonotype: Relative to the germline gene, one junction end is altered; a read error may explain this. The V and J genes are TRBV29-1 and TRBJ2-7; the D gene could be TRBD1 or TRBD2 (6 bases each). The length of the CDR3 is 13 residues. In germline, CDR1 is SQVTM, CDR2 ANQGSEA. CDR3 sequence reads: CSGKQGGSSEQYF. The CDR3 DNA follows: TGCAGCGGAAAACAGGGAGGCTCCTCCGAGCAGTACTTC.

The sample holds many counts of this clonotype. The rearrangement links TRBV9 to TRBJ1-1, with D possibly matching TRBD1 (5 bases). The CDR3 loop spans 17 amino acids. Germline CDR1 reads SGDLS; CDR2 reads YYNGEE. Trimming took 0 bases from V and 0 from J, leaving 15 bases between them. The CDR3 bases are TGTGCCAGCAGCGTAGGAGTCGGTGGGGGAATGAACACTGAAGCTTTCTTT. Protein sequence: CASSVGVGGGMNTEAFF.

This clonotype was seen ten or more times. The CDR3 loop reads CASSFRTATYEQYF. The CDR3 bases are TGTGCCAGCAGTTTTCGGACAGCAACCTACGAGCAGTACTTC. V and J are TRBV28 and TRBJ2-7; D perhaps matches TRBD1 (6 bases). Germline CDR1 reads MDHEN; CDR2 reads SYDVKM. The CDR3 covers 14 residues. Trimming took 3 bases from V and 2 from J, leaving 11 bases between them.

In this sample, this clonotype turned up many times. CDR3 DNA sequence: TGCGCCAGCAGCCAAGATCGCAGGGCGGGGGATCAGCCCCAGCATTTT. Amino acids: CASSQDRRAGDQPQHF. This sequence joins TRBV4-3 and TRBJ1-5; possible D gene TRBD1, 5 bases. Germline CDR1 reads LGHNA; CDR2 reads YSLEER. The CDR3 runs to 16 residues. The germline V and J ends were trimmed by 0 bases and 5 bases, with 14 bases remaining between them.

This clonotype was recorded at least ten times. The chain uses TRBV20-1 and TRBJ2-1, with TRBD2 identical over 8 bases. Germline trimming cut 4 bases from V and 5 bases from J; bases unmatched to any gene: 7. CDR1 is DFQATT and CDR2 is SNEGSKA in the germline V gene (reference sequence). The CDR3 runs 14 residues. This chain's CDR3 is CSATGLAQDNEQFF. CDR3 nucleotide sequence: TGCAGTGCTACAGGACTAGCACAGGACAATGAGCAGTTCTTC.

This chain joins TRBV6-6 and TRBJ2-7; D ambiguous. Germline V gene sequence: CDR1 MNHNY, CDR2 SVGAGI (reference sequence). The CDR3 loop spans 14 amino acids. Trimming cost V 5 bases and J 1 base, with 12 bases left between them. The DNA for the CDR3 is TGTGCCAGCAGTGCCCCTGAATCATCCTACGAGCAGTACTTC. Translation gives CASSAPESSYEQYF.

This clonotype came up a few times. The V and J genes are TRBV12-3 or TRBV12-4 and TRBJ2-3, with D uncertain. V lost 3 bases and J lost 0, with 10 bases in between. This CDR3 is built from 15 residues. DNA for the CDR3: TGTGCCAGCAGTTTGGACGGATCTAGCACAGATACGCAGTATTTT. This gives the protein CASSLDGSSTDTQYF.

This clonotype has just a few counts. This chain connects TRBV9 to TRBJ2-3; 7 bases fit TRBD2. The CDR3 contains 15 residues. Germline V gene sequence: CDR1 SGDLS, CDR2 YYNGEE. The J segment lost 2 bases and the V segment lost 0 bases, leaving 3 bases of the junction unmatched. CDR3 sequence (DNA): TGTGCCAGCAGCGTAGCCGGACTAGACACAGATACGCAGTATTTT. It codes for CASSVAGLDTDTQYF. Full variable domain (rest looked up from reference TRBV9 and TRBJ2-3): DSGVTQTPKHLITATGQRVTLRCSPRSGDLSVYWYQQSLDQGLQFLIQYYNGEERAKGNILERFSAQQFPDLHSELNLSSLELGDSALYFCASSVAGLDTDTQYFGPGTRLTVL.

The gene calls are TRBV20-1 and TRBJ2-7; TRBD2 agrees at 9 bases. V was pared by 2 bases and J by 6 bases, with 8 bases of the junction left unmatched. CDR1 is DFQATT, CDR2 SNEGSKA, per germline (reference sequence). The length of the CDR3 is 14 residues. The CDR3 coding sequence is TGCAGTGCTAGACGTAGCGGGAGTCAGAGCGAGCAGTACTTC. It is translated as CSARRSGSQSEQYF.

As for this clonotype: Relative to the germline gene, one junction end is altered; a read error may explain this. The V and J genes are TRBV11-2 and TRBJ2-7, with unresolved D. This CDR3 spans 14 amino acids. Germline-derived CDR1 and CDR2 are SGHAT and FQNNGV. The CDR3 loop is CVSSLGFSSYEQYF. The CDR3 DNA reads TGTGTCAGCAGCTTAGGTTTTAGCTCCTACGAGCAGTACTTC.

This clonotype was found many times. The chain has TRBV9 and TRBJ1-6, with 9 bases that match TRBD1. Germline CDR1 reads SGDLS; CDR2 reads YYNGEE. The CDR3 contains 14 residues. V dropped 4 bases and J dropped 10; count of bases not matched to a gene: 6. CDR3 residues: CASSLTGGDSPLHF. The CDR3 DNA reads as TGTGCCAGCAGCCTGACAGGGGGGGACTCACCCCTCCACTTT. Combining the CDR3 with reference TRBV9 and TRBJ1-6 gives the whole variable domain DSGVTQTPKHLITATGQRVTLRCSPRSGDLSVYWYQQSLDQGLQFLIQYYNGEERAKGNILERFSAQQFPDLHSELNLSSLELGDSALYFCASSLTGGDSPLHFGNGTRLTVT.

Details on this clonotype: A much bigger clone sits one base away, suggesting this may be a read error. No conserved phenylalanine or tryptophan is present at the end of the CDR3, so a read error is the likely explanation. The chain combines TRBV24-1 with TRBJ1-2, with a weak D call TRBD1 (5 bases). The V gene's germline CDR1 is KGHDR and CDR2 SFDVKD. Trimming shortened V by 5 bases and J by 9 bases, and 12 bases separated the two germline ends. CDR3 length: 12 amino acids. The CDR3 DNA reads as TGTGCCACCAGTGGAGGGGAAGGGCGCTACACCCTC. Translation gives CATSGGEGRYTL.

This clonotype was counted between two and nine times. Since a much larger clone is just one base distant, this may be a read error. The CDR3 spells CASSETVYGYTF. The CDR3 region has the DNA TGTGCCAGCAGCGAGACAGTCTATGGCTACACCTTC. This chain joins TRBV7-9 and TRBJ1-2; D possibly corresponds to TRBD1 (5 bases). Germline assignment: CDR1 SEHNR and CDR2 FQNEAQ (reference sequence). This CDR3 is 12 amino acids long. Trimming shortened V by 5 bases and J by 4 bases, and 8 bases separated the two germline ends.

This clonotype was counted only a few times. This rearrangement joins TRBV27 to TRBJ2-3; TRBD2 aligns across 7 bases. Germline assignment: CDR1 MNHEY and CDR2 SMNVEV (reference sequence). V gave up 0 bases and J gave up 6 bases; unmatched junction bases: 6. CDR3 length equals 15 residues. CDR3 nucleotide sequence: TGTGCCAGCAGTTTATCGGGAGCGGGGCTGGATACGCAGTATTTT. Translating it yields CASSLSGAGLDTQYF.

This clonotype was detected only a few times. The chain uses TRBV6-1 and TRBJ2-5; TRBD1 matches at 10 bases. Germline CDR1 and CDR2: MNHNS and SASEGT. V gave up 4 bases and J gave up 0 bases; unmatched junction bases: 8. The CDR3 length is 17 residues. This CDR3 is CASSVSRTGGYQETQYF. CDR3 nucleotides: TGTGCCAGCAGTGTATCTCGGACAGGGGGATACCAAGAGACCCAGTACTTC.

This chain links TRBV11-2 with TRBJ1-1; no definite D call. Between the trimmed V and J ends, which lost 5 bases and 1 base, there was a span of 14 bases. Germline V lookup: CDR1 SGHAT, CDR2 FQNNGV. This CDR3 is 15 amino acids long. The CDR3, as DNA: TGTGCCAGCAGCCCGATCCGAGGGCGGAACACTGAAGCTTTCTTT. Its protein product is CASSPIRGRNTEAFF.

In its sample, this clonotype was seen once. CDR3 sequence reads: CSVAEVNTEAFF. The CDR3 DNA is TGCAGCGTGGCGGAGGTGAACACTGAAGCTTTCTTT. This chain connects TRBV29-1 to TRBJ1-1; D unclear. V lost 6 bases to trimming and J lost 0 bases, with 8 bases between them. The CDR3 totals 12 residues. Germline V gene data show CDR1 as SQVTM and CDR2 as ANQGSEA.

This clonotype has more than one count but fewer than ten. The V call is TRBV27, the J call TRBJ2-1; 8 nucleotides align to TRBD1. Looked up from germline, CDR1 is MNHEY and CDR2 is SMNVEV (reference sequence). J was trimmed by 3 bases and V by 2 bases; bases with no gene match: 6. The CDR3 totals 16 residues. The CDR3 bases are TGTGCCAGCAGTTTACCCCCAGGACAGGGCTACAATGAGCAGTTCTTC. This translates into CASSLPPGQGYNEQFF.

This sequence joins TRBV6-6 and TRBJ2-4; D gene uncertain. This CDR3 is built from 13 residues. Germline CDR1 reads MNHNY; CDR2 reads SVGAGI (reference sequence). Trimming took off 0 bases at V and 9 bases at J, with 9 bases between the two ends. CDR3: CASSYSTQAIQYF. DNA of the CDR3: TGTGCCAGCAGTTACTCGACCCAAGCCATTCAGTACTTC.

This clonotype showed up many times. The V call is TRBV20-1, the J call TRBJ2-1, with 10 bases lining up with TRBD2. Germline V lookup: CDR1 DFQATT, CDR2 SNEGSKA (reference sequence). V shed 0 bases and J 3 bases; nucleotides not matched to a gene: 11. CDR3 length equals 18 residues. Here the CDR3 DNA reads TGCAGTGCTAGAGATCTCGTTAACAGCGGGAGGGACTACAATGAGCAGTTCTTC. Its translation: CSARDLVNSGRDYNEQFF.